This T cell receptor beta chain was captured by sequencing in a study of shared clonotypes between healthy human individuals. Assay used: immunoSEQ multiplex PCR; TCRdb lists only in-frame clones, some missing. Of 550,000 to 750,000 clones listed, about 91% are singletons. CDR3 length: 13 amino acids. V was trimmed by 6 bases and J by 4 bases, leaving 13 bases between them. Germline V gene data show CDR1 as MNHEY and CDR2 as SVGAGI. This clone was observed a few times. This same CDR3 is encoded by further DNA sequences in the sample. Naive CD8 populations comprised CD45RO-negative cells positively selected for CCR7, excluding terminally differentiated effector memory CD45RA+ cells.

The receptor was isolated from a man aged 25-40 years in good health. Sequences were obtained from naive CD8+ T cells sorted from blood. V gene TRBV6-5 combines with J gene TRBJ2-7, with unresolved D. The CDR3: CASSPSGSYEQYF. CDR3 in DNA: TGTGCCAGCAGCCCCTCGGGCAGTTACGAGCAGTACTTC.